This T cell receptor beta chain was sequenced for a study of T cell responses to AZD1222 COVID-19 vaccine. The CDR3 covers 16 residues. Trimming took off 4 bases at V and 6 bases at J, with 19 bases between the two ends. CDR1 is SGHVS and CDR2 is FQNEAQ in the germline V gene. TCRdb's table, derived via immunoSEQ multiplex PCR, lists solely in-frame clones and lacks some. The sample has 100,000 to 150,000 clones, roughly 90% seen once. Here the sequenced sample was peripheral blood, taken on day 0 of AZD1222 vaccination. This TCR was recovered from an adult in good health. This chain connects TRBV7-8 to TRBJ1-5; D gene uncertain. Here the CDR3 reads CASSYSAAGSGQPQHF. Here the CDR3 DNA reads TGTGCCAGCAGCTACTCTGCTGCAGGCTCCGGTCAGCCCCAGCATTTT.